A selection of T cell receptor beta chains follows, all from one sample in a study of blood T cell repertoires in COVID-19. This table comes from immunoSEQ multiplex PCR, and its TCRdb copy is limited to in-frame clones, with some not included. The sample lists 130,000 to 150,000 clones, roughly 88% occurring once. Sequencing was carried out using peripheral blood. The receptors stem from a woman aged 55-70 years with COVID-19, enrolled during active disease. CDR3s include the opening cysteine and the closing phenylalanine or tryptophan. Each record gives: D gene, clone size, CDR3 length, V gene, J gene, CDR3 protein, CDR3 DNA. A D gene is named only where the DNA matches it firmly. Only part of the rows carry a size: once, few, many, or a class if the clone is expanded.

-	-	14	TRBV5-6	TRBJ1-1	CASSRGQGTTEAFF	TGTGCCAGCAGCCGTGGTCAGGGGACCACTGAAGCTTTCTTT
TRBD2	-	15	TRBV2	TRBJ2-3	CASSETGGLTDTQYF	TGTGCCAGCAGTGAAACGGGGGGGCTGACAGATACGCAGTATTTT
TRBD1	-	17	TRBV5-8	TRBJ1-1	CASSSRDRDLLNTEAFF	TGTGCCAGCAGCAGCCGGGACAGGGACCTTTTGAACACTGAAGCTTTCTTT
-	few	14	TRBV5-1	TRBJ1-3	CASSWGLSGNTIYF	TGCGCCAGCAGCTGGGGACTCTCTGGAAACACCATATATTTT
TRBD2	few	13	TRBV6-2/TRBV6-3	TRBJ2-2	CASSYGLGRELFF	TGTGCCAGCAGTTACGGACTAGGCCGGGAGCTGTTTTTT
-	once	14	TRBV6-5	TRBJ2-2	CASSYYQGSGELFF	TGTGCCAGCAGTTATTACCAGGGTTCCGGGGAGCTGTTTTTT
TRBD2	-	18	TRBV4-2	TRBJ2-2	CASSQVDKAGGGTGELFF	TGTGCCAGCAGCCAAGTCGATAAGGCGGGGGGTGGCACCGGGGAGCTGTTTTTT
-	-	16	TRBV3-1/TRBV3-2	TRBJ2-2	CASSRLTDANTGELFF	TGTGCCAGCAGCCGCCTGACAGACGCGAACACCGGGGAGCTGTTTTTT
TRBD1	few	15	TRBV15	TRBJ1-5	CATSSTTGVPLAQHF	TGTGCCACCAGCAGCACTACAGGGGTCCCTCTAGCCCAGCATTTT
TRBD1	-	16	TRBV5-6	TRBJ1-1	CASSFWSWGRDREAFF	TGTGCCAGCAGCTTCTGGAGTTGGGGTAGGGACAGGGAAGCTTTCTTT
-	-	13	TRBV7-3	TRBJ1-1	CASSSPGEVEAFF	TGTGCCAGCAGCTCCCCTGGGGAGGTTGAAGCTTTCTTT
TRBD1	-	16	TRBV4-1	TRBJ2-7	CASSQEGQGRGYEQYF	TGCGCCAGCAGCCAAGAGGGACAGGGGAGGGGTTACGAGCAGTACTTC
-	-	11	TRBV12-3/TRBV12-4	TRBJ2-7	CASSFGDEQYF	TGTGCCAGCAGTTTCGGGGACGAGCAGTACTTC
TRBD1	-	17	TRBV28	TRBJ1-2	CASRTEGQGRFNYGYTF	TGTGCCAGCAGGACCGAGGGACAGGGAAGATTTAACTATGGCTACACCTTC
-	few	14	TRBV19	TRBJ1-1	CASSIREENTEAFF	TGTGCCAGTAGTATTAGGGAGGAGAACACTGAAGCTTTCTTT
-	-	13	TRBV7-8	TRBJ1-6	CASKQGVNSPLHF	TGTGCCAGCAAACAGGGAGTTAATTCACCCCTCCACTTT
-	-	17	TRBV5-1	TRBJ2-3	CASSLLSDRLVGDTQYF	TGCGCCAGCAGCTTGTTGTCCGACAGGTTGGTGGGGGATACGCAGTATTTT
TRBD1	few	16	TRBV5-1	TRBJ2-7	CASSLGTGRFTYEQYF	TGCGCCAGCAGCTTGGGGACAGGGAGGTTCACCTACGAGCAGTACTTC
-	-	14	TRBV2	TRBJ2-2	CASRARPVPGELFF	TGTGCCAGCAGAGCGAGACCCGTCCCCGGGGAGCTGTTTTTT
-	once	15	TRBV21-1	TRBJ2-7	CASPKGLEKLYEQYF	TGTGCCAGCCCCAAGGGACTAGAAAAGTTGTACGAGCAGTACTTC
-	-	13	TRBV9	TRBJ2-4	CASSRTSQNIQYF	TGTGCCAGCAGCCGAACTAGCCAAAACATTCAGTACTTC
-	-	13	TRBV27	TRBJ2-7	CASTSHSKYEQYF	TGTGCCAGCACCTCACATTCGAAGTACGAGCAGTACTTC
-	-	12	TRBV2	TRBJ2-2	CASYYHTGELFF	TGTGCCAGCTACTATCACACCGGGGAGCTGTTTTTT
-	-	14	TRBV7-9	TRBJ2-5	CASSLDGGLETQYF	TGTGCCAGCAGCTTAGACGGGGGTTTAGAGACCCAGTACTTC
TRBD2	-	15	TRBV3-1/TRBV3-2	TRBJ2-1	CASSYLAGEGNEQFF	TGTGCCAGCAGCTACCTAGCGGGGGAGGGGAATGAGCAGTTCTTC
TRBD1	-	15	TRBV6-1	TRBJ2-3	CASSDTGAGQDTQYF	TGTGCCAGCAGTGATACAGGGGCTGGACAAGATACGCAGTATTTT
-	-	15	TRBV2	TRBJ2-1	CASSGGGNPYNEQFF	TGTGCCAGCAGTGGGGGGGGCAACCCCTACAATGAGCAGTTCTTC
-	-	15	TRBV7-9	TRBJ2-7	CASSSDREASYEQYF	TGTGCCAGCAGCTCAGACAGGGAGGCCTCCTACGAGCAGTACTTC
-	-	14	TRBV28	TRBJ1-2	CASSGGAGDYGYTF	TGTGCCAGCAGTGGGGGGGCAGGAGACTATGGCTACACCTTC
-	-	15	TRBV2	TRBJ2-7	CASRRETGPRVEQYF	TGTGCCAGCAGGAGGGAGACAGGACCGAGGGTCGAGCAGTACTTC
-	once	13	TRBV6-6	TRBJ1-1	CASSYSRGGAAFF	TGTGCCAGCAGTTACTCTAGGGGGGGGGCGGCTTTCTTT
TRBD1	-	16	TRBV3-1/TRBV3-2	TRBJ1-2	CASSRRQGPGAYGYTF	TGTGCCAGCAGCCGACGACAGGGGCCCGGGGCGTATGGCTACACCTTC
TRBD2	-	15	TRBV5-5	TRBJ2-1	CASIPSGGPNNEQFF	TGTGCCAGCATCCCCTCGGGGGGACCCAACAATGAGCAGTTCTTC
TRBD1	-	14	TRBV4-3	TRBJ1-2	CASSQWGQNYGYTF	TGCGCCAGCAGCCAGTGGGGACAGAACTATGGCTACACCTTC
TRBD2	-	16	TRBV6-5	TRBJ2-7	CASSYSASGVPYEQYF	TGTGCCAGCAGTTACTCGGCTAGCGGGGTTCCCTACGAGCAGTACTTC
TRBD1	-	14	TRBV18	TRBJ1-2	CASSPGTASYGYTF	TGTGCCAGCTCACCGGGGACAGCGAGCTATGGCTACACCTTC
TRBD1	-	17	TRBV3-1/TRBV3-2	TRBJ1-1	CASSQGQGTFMNTEAFF	TGTGCCAGCAGCCAGGGACAGGGGACTTTTATGAACACTGAAGCTTTCTTT